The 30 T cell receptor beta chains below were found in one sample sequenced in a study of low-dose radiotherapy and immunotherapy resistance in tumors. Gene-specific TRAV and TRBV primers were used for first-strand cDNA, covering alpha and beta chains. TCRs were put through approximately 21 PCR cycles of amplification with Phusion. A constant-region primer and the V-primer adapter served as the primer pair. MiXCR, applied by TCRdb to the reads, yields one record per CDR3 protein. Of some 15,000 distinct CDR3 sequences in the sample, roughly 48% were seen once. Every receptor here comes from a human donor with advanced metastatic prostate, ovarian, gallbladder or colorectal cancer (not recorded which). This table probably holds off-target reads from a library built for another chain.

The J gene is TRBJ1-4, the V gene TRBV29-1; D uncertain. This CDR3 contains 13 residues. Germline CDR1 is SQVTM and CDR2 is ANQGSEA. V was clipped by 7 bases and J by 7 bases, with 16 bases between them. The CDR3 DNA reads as TGCAGCGCTAGCCCGGCGAACGGTGAAAAACTGTTTTTT. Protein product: CSASPANGEKLFF.

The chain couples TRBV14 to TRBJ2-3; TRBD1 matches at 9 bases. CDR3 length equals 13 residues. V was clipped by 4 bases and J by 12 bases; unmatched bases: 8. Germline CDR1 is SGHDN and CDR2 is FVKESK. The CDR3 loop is CASSRAGQGSQYF. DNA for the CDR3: TGTGCCAGCAGCCGGGCCGGACAGGGGTCACAGTATTTT.

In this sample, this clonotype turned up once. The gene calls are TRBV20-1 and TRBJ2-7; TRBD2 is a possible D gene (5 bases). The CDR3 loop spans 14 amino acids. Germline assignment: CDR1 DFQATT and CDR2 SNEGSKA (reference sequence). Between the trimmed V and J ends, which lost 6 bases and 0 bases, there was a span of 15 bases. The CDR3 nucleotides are TGCAGTGCCTCCTCTACTAGTCTCTCCTACGAGCAGTACTTC. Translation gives CSASSTSLSYEQYF.

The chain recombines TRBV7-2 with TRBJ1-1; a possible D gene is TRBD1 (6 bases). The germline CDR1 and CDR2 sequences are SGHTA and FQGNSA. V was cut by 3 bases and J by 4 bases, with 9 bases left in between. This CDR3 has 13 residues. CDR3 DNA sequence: TGTGCCAGCAGCTTTGGCAGGGGCACTGAAGCTTTCTTT. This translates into CASSFGRGTEAFF.

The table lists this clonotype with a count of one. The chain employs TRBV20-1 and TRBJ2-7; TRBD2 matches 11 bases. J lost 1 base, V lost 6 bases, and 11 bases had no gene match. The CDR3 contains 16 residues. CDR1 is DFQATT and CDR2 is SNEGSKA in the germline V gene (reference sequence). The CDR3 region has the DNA TGCAGTGCCGAAGAGCCGACTAGCGGGACTTCCTACGAGCAGTACTTC. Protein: CSAEEPTSGTSYEQYF.

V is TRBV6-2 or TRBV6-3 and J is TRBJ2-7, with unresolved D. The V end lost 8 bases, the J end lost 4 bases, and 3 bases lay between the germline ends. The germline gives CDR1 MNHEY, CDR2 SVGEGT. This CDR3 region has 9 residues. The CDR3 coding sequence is TGTGCCAGCGGGTACGAGCAGTACTTC. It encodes CASGYEQYF.

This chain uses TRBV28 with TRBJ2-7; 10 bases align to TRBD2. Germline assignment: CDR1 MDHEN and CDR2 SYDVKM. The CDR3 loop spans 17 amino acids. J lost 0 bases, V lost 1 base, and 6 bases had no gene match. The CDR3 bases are TGTGCCAGCAGTTTATTGCTAGCGGGAGCGTACTCCTACGAGCAGTACTTC. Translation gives CASSLLLAGAYSYEQYF.

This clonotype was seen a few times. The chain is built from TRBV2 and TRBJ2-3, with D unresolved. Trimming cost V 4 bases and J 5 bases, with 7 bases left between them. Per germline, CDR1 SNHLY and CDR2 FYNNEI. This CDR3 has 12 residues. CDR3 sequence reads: CASSVLEDTQYF. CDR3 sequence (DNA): TGTGCCAGCAGTGTTTTAGAAGATACGCAGTATTTT.

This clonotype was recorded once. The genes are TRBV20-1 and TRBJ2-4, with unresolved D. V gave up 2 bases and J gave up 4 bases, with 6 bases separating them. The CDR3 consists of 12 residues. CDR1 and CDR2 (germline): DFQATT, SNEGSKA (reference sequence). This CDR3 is CSARHDKNIQYF. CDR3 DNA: TGCAGTGCTAGACACGATAAAAACATTCAGTACTTC.

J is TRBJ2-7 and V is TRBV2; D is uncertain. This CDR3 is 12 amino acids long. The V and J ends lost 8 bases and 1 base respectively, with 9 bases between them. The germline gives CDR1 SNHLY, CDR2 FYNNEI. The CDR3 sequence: CASSPKSYEQYF. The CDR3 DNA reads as TGTGCCAGCTCCCCCAAATCCTACGAGCAGTACTTC.

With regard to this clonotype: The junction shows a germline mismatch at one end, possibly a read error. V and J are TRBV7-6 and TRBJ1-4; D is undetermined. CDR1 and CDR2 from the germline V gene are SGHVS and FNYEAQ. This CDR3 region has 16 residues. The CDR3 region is CASSLATGKTNEELFF. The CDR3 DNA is TGTGCCAGCAGCTTGGCGACGGGGAAAACTAATGAAGAACTGTTTTTT.

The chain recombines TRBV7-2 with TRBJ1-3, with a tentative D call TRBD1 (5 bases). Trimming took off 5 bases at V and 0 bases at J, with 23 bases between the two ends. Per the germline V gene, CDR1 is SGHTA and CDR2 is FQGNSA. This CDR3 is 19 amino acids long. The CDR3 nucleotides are TGTGCCAGCAGCCCTTTCCCCGTACACAGGAAGAGCTCTGGAAACACCATATATTTT. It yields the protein CASSPFPVHRKSSGNTIYF. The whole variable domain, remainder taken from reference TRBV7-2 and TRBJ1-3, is GAGVSQSPSNKVTEKGKDVELRCDPISGHTALYWYRQSLGQGLEFLIYFQGNSAPDKSGLPSDRFSAERTGGSVSTLTIQRTQQEDSAVYLCASSPFPVHRKSSGNTIYFGEGSWLTVV.

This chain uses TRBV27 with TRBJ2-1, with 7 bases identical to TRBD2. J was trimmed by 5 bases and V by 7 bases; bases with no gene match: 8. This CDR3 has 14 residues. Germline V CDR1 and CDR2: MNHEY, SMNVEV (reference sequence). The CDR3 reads CASTWGEGHNEQFF. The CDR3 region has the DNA TGTGCCAGCACTTGGGGGGAGGGCCACAATGAGCAGTTCTTC.

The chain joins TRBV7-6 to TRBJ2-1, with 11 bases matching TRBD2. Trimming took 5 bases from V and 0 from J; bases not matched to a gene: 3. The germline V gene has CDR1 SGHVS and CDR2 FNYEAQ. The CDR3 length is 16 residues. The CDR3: CASSPTSGGSYNEQFF. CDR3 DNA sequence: TGTGCCAGCAGCCCCACTAGCGGGGGCTCCTACAATGAGCAGTTCTTC.

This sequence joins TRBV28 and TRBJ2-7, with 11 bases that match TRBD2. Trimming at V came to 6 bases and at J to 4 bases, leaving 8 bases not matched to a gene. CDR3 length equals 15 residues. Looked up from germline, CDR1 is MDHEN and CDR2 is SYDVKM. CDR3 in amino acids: CASRPSGTSGYEQYF. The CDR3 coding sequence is TGTGCCAGCAGGCCATCCGGGACTAGCGGATACGAGCAGTACTTC.

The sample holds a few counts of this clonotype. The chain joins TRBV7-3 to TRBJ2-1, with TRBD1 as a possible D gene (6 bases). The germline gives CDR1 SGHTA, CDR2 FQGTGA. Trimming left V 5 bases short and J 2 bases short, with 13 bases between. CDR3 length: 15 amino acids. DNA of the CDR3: TGTGCCAGCAGCCGCGACAGGCCCCCCTACAATGAGCAGTTCTTC. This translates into CASSRDRPPYNEQFF. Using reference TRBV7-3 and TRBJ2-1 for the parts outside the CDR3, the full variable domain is GAGVSQTPSNKVTEKGKYVELRCDPISGHTALYWYRQSLGQGPEFLIYFQGTGAADDSGLPNDRFFAVRPEGSVSTLKIQRTERGDSAVYLCASSRDRPPYNEQFFGPGTRLTVL.

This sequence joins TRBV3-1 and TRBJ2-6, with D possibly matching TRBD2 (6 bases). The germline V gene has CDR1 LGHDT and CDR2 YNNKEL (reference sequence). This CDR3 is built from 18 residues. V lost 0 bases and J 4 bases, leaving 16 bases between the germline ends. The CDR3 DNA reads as TGTGCCAGCAGCCAAGATGGAGGGTACCGTTCCGGGGCCAACGTCCTGACTTTC. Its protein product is CASSQDGGYRSGANVLTF. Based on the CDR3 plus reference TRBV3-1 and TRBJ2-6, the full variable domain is DTAVSQTPKYLVTQMGNDKSIKCEQNLGHDTMYWYKQDSKKFLKIMFSYNNKELIINETVPNRFSPKSPDKAHLNLHINSLELGDSAVYFCASSQDGGYRSGANVLTFGAGSRLTVL.

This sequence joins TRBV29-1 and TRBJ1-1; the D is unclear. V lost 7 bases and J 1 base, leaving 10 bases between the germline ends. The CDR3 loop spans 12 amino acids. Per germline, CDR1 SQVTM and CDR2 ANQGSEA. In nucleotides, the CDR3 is TGCAGCGGGACCTTCGGGAACACTGAAGCTTTCTTT. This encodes CSGTFGNTEAFF. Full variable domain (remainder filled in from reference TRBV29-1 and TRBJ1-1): SAVISQKPSRDICQRGTSLTIQCQVDSQVTMMFWYRQQPGQSLTLIATANQGSEATYESGFVIDKFPISRPNLTFSTLTVSNMSPEDSSIYLCSGTFGNTEAFFGQGTRLTVV.

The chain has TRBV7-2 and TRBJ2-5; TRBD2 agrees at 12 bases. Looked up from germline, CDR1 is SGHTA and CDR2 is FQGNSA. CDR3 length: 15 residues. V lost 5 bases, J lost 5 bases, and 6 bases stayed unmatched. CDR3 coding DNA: TGTGCCAGCAGCGGGAGACTAGCGGGGGCGGAGACCCAGTACTTC. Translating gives CASSGRLAGAETQYF.

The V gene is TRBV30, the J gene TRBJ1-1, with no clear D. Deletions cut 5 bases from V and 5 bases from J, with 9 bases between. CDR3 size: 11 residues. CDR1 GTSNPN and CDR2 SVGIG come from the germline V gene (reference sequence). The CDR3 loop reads CAWAGRTEAFF. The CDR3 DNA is TGTGCCTGGGCGGGTCGGACTGAAGCTTTCTTT.

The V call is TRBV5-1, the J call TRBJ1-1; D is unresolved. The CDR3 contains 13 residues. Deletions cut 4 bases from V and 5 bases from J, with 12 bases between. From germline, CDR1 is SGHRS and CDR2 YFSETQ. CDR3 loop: CASSTGRRTEAFF. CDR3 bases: TGCGCCAGCAGCACGGGCCGTAGGACTGAAGCTTTCTTT.

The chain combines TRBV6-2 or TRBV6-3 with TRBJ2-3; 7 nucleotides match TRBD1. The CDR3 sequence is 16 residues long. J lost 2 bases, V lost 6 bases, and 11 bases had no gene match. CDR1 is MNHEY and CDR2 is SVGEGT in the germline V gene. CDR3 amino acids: CASRLAGTENTDTQYF. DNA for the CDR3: TGTGCCAGCAGGCTTGCCGGGACAGAAAACACAGATACGCAGTATTTT.

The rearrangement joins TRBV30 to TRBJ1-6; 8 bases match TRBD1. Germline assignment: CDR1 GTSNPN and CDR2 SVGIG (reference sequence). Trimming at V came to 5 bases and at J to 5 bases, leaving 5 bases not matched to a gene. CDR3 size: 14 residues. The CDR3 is CAWGQGQNNSPLHF. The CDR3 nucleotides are TGTGCCTGGGGACAGGGCCAAAATAATTCACCCCTCCACTTT.

This CDR3 is CASSSQGAGTDTQYF. CDR3 sequence (DNA): TGTGCCAGCAGTTCCCAGGGGGCGGGCACAGATACGCAGTATTTT. This sequence joins TRBV28 and TRBJ2-3, with 8 bases identical to TRBD1. The CDR3 has 15 residues. Germline CDR1 reads MDHEN; CDR2 reads SYDVKM. Trimming cost V 4 bases and J 1 base; bases outside gene matches: 4.

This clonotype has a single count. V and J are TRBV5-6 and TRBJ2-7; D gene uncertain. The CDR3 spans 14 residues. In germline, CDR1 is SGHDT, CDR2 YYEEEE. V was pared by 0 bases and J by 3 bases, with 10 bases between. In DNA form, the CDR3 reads TGTGCCAGCAGCTTGGGACAAGGGTTCTACGAGCAGTACTTC. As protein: CASSLGQGFYEQYF. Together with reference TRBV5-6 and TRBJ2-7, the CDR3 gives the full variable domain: DAGVTQSPTHLIKTRGQQVTLRCSPKSGHDTVSWYQQALGQGPQFIFQYYEEEERQRGNFPDRFSGHQFPNYSSELNVNALLLGDSALYLCASSLGQGFYEQYFGPGTRLTVT.

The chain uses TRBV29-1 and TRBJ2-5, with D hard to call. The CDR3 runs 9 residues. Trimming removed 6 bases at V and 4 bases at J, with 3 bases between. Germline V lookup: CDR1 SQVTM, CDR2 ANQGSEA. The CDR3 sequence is CSVLETQYF. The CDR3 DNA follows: TGCAGCGTACTAGAGACCCAGTACTTC.

CDR3 DNA sequence: TGCGCCAGCAGTCACAACCCTCAGGGAGGAGAGACCCAGTACTTC. Amino acids: CASSHNPQGGETQYF. The V and J genes are TRBV23-1 and TRBJ2-5, with a tentative D call TRBD2 (6 bases). TRBV23-1 is classed as an ORF, of uncertain function. The CDR3 consists of 15 residues. Trimming left V 3 bases short and J 4 bases short, with 15 bases between.

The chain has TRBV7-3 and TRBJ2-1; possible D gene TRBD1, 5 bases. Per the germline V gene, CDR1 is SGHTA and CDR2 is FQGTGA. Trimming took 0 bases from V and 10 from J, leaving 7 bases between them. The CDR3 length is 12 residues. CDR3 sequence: CASSLTGVEQFF. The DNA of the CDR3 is TGTGCCAGCAGCTTAACAGGGGTAGAGCAGTTCTTC.

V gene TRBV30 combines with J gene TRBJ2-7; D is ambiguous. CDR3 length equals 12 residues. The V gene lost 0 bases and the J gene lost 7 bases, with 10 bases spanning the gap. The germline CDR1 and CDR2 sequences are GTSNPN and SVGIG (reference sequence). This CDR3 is CAWSVPGQEQYF. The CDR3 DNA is TGTGCCTGGAGTGTCCCGGGTCAGGAGCAGTACTTC. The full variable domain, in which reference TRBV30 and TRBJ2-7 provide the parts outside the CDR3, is SQTIHQWPATLVQPVGSPLSLECTVEGTSNPNLYWYRQAAGRGLQLLFYSVGIGQISSEVPQNLSASRPQDRQFILSSKKLLLSDSGFYLCAWSVPGQEQYFGPGTRLTVT.

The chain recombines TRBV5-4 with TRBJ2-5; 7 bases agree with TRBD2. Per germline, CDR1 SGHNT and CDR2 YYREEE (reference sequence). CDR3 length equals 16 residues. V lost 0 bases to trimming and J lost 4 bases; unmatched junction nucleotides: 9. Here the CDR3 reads CASSLGLAPLGETQYF. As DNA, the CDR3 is TGTGCCAGCAGCTTGGGACTAGCCCCCTTGGGAGAGACCCAGTACTTC.